The source of this T cell receptor (beta chain) is a study of shared clonotypes between healthy human individuals. Using immunoSEQ multiplex PCR, the repertoire was profiled, and TCRdb retains in-frame clones only, with some absent. Among around 690,000 clones listed, 80% to 95% were seen once. The CDR3 sequence is 17 residues long. Germline CDR1 is SNHLY and CDR2 is FYNNEI. Trimming took off 6 bases at V and 0 bases at J, with 18 bases between the two ends. The chain recombines TRBV2 with TRBJ1-5; D is possibly TRBD1 (5 bases). This clonotype was sampled from a man aged 18 to 30 in good health. Some clones in this sample may be carry-over from other donors' samples. The sequenced sample was memory CD8+ T cells from PBMCs. Subset given: CD45RO+ cells pooled with CCR7-negative TemRA cells. CDR3 DNA sequence: TGTGCCAGCAGACCCGTTGACAGCTATTATAGCAATCAGCCCCAGCATTTT. This sequence encodes CASRPVDSYYSNQPQHF.